This passage covers 12 T cell receptor beta chains from one sample sequenced in a study of T cell repertoires in cytomegalovirus infection. These receptors have no known antigen. MiXCR was run by TCRdb on the reads, yielding one entry per CDR3 protein. Of roughly 170,000 distinct CDR3 sequences listed, roughly 20% were seen once; the top ten hold 25%. The sample was CD8+ T cells from cultured PBMCs, taken from culture after CMV antigen stimulation. The receptors stem from a human donor in good health (CMV status not recorded). Some clones in this sample may be carry-over from other donors' samples.

The sample holds a few counts of this clonotype. The rearrangement joins TRBV28 to TRBJ1-2, with 10 positions matching TRBD1. In germline, CDR1 is MDHEN, CDR2 SYDVKM. Trimming took 4 bases from V and 0 from J; bases not matched to a gene: 8. The CDR3 sequence is 17 residues long. CDR3 sequence: CASSSPGQGPTNYGYTF. CDR3 sequence (DNA): TGTGCCAGCAGTTCCCCGGGACAGGGGCCGACTAACTATGGCTACACCTTC.

This sequence joins TRBV4-1 and TRBJ2-1; D uncertain. CDR3 length: 15 amino acids. CDR1 and CDR2 (germline): MGHRA, YSYEKL. V dropped 0 bases and J dropped 0 bases, with 6 bases sitting between them. The CDR3: CASSQDRSSYNEQFF. For the CDR3, the DNA is TGCGCCAGCAGCCAAGATCGGAGCTCCTACAATGAGCAGTTCTTC.

The table lists this clonotype with a few counts. This chain uses TRBV7-8 with TRBJ1-2; D might be TRBD1 (5 bases). CDR1 and CDR2 (germline): SGHVS, FQNEAQ. CDR3 size: 17 residues. V lost 1 base, J lost 4 bases, and 19 bases lay in between. CDR3 protein: CASSLGDGTLLFYGYTF. The CDR3 DNA sequence: TGTGCCAGCAGCTTAGGGGACGGCACCCTACTTTTCTATGGCTACACCTTC. Based on the CDR3 plus reference TRBV7-8 and TRBJ1-2, the full variable domain is GAGVSQSPRYKVAKRGQDVALRCDPISGHVSLFWYQQALGQGPEFLTYFQNEAQLDKSGLPSDRFFAERPEGSVSTLKIQRTQQEDSAVYLCASSLGDGTLLFYGYTFGSGTRLTVV.

This clonotype was detected a few times. The chain couples TRBV7-9 to TRBJ2-7, with 9 bases lining up with TRBD1. The CDR3 has 16 amino acids. Germline CDR1 is SEHNR and CDR2 is FQNEAQ (reference sequence). J gave up 4 bases and V 7 bases, and 14 bases lay outside the gene matches. The CDR3 nucleotides are TGTGCCAGCACTCCTCCGGGGGACAGGGTTGGGTACGAGCAGTACTTC. Translated: CASTPPGDRVGYEQYF.

This clonotype showed up just a few times. The genes are TRBV6-8 and TRBJ2-5; 10 bases map to TRBD1. V lost 6 bases to trimming and J lost 5 bases; unmatched junction nucleotides: 9. CDR1 is MNHGY and CDR2 is SAAAGT in the germline V gene. CDR3 length: 15 amino acids. The CDR3 region is CASRTDRGGLETQYF. As DNA, the CDR3 is TGTGCCAGCAGAACGGACAGGGGGGGATTGGAGACCCAGTACTTC.

The chain combines TRBV6-1 with TRBJ2-7; D perhaps matches TRBD2 (5 bases). Per the germline V gene, CDR1 is MNHNS and CDR2 is SASEGT. Trimming removed 4 bases at V and 3 bases at J, with 13 bases between. This CDR3 is 14 amino acids long. This CDR3 reads CASSVDVTNYEQYF. CDR3 DNA sequence: TGTGCCAGCAGTGTGGACGTGACTAACTACGAGCAGTACTTC.

In this sample, this clonotype turned up a few times. This sequence joins TRBV12-3 or TRBV12-4 and TRBJ2-7, with 7 bases that match TRBD1. The V segment lost 3 bases and the J segment 3 bases; nucleotides outside the gene matches: 5. The CDR3 consists of 14 residues. The CDR3 sequence: CASSFLPGGYEQYF. CDR3 DNA sequence: TGTGCCAGCAGTTTTTTGCCAGGGGGCTACGAGCAGTACTTC.

This clonotype was recorded at least ten times. V and J are TRBV12-3 or TRBV12-4 and TRBJ1-2, with a possible D match to TRBD1 (5 bases). This CDR3 spans 14 amino acids. Trimming left V 2 bases short and J 2 bases short, with 9 bases between. CDR3 DNA sequence: TGTGCCAGCAGTTTATTGAGGGGCAACTATGGCTACACCTTC. Its protein is CASSLLRGNYGYTF.

This chain links TRBV2 with TRBJ2-7; D gene unclear. V was clipped by 10 bases and J by 2 bases, with 6 bases between them. From germline, CDR1 is SNHLY and CDR2 FYNNEI. This CDR3 spans 10 amino acids. Written as DNA, the CDR3 is TGTGCCATCCGACCCTACGAGCAGTACTTC. Amino acid sequence: CAIRPYEQYF.

This chain connects TRBV11-2 to TRBJ2-1; D is perhaps TRBD2 (5 bases). From germline, CDR1 is SGHAT and CDR2 FQNNGV. V was clipped by 4 bases and J by 7 bases, with 23 bases between them. The CDR3 is made up of 17 amino acids. The CDR3 protein is CASSSRPLGGSRNEQFF. The CDR3 DNA sequence: TGTGCCAGCAGCTCCCGCCCATTAGGAGGTAGTAGGAATGAGCAGTTCTTC. Full variable domain (remainder filled in from reference TRBV11-2 and TRBJ2-1): EAGVAQSPRYKIIEKRQSVAFWCNPISGHATLYWYQQILGQGPKLLIQFQNNGVVDDSQLPKDRFSAERLKGVDSTLKIQPAKLEDSAVYLCASSSRPLGGSRNEQFFGPGTRLTVL.

The chain couples TRBV2 to TRBJ1-1, with 9 bases aligning to TRBD1. Germline V gene lookup returns CDR1 SNHLY and CDR2 FYNNEI. The ends lost 11 bases at V and 7 bases at J; junction bases unmatched: 17. The CDR3 is 15 residues long. The CDR3 nucleotides read TGTGCCGGGAAACAGGGGGCGCTTATTAAGGTTGAAGCTTTCTTT. Its protein is CAGKQGALIKVEAFF.

V usage is TRBV28 and J usage is TRBJ2-1, with TRBD2 matching 8 bases. CDR1 is MDHEN and CDR2 is SYDVKM in the germline V gene. This CDR3 region has 16 residues. J gave up 8 bases and V 6 bases, and 15 bases lay outside the gene matches. CDR3 residues: CASSHYGRGGRDEQFF. In DNA, the CDR3 is TGTGCCAGCAGCCACTATGGCCGGGGGGGCAGGGATGAGCAGTTCTTC. The whole variable domain, remainder taken from reference TRBV28 and TRBJ2-1, is DVKVTQSSRYLVKRTGEKVFLECVQDMDHENMFWYRQDPGLGLRLIYFSYDVKMKEKGDIPEGYSVSREKKERFSLILESASTNQTSMYLCASSHYGRGGRDEQFFGPGTRLTVL.